What follows are 14 T cell receptor beta chains derived from one specimen sequenced in a study of cytomegalovirus exposure and HLA in healthy donors. The primer mix had 60 Vbeta and 13 Jbeta primers. Using immunoSEQ multiplex PCR, the repertoire was profiled, and TCRdb retains in-frame clones only, with some absent. The sample gives 150,000 to 200,000 clones, about 73% of which show up once; about 13% is in the top ten. Input material: PBMCs. The receptor set was obtained from a woman in her 50s in good health and CMV-seropositive.

V is TRBV6-6 and J is TRBJ1-1, with a possible D match to TRBD1 (6 bases). This CDR3 comprises 14 residues. The germline gives CDR1 MNHNY, CDR2 SVGAGI (reference sequence). V gave up 4 bases and J gave up 8 bases, with 17 bases separating them. The DNA of the CDR3 is TGTGCCAGCAGTTCCCGGGGGGCGCTTGCAGAAGCTTTCTTT. Translation: CASSSRGALAEAFF.

The V and J genes are TRBV2 and TRBJ2-5, with a possible D match to TRBD2 (6 bases). Looked up from germline, CDR1 is SNHLY and CDR2 is FYNNEI. Trimming removed 3 bases at V and 5 bases at J, with 16 bases between. This CDR3 contains 15 residues. This CDR3 is CASSEGLQGGETQYF. In nucleotides, the CDR3 is TGTGCCAGCAGTGAGGGACTCCAAGGAGGGGAGACCCAGTACTTC.

The V gene is TRBV29-1, the J gene TRBJ1-5; unclear D gene. Per germline, CDR1 SQVTM and CDR2 ANQGSEA. Trimming cost V 5 bases and J 16 bases, with 12 bases left between them. The CDR3 runs 9 residues. In DNA, the CDR3 is TGCAGCGTTCTGACACGTTCACATTTT. The encoded protein is CSVLTRSHF.

The chain carries TRBV6-5 and TRBJ1-2; 8 bases map to TRBD1. The V gene's germline CDR1 is MNHEY and CDR2 SVGAGI. The CDR3 spans 16 residues. The junction had 7 bases not matched to a gene; V was cut back by 0 bases and J by 4 bases. CDR3 loop: CASSYSDGQGTYGYTF. The CDR3 DNA reads as TGTGCCAGCAGTTACTCTGACGGACAGGGAACCTATGGCTACACCTTC.

The V and J genes are TRBV5-4 and TRBJ2-7; D call uncertain. V lost 9 bases and J lost 2, with 18 bases in between. Germline V gives CDR1 SGHNT, CDR2 YYREEE (reference sequence). The length of the CDR3 is 14 residues. CDR3 DNA sequence: TGTGCCACTCAAGCTAACCCCATCGCCTACGAGCAGTACTTC. Its protein product is CATQANPIAYEQYF.

The chain couples TRBV7-8 to TRBJ1-4; D gene uncertain. Germline CDR1 is SGHVS and CDR2 is FQNEAQ. V was trimmed by 1 base and J by 12 bases, leaving 6 bases between them. This CDR3 has 11 amino acids. This CDR3 reads CASSLGRELFF. Here the CDR3 DNA reads TGTGCCAGCAGCTTAGGCCGGGAACTGTTTTTT.

The rearrangement uses TRBV6-6 and TRBJ1-5; D may be TRBD1 (6 bases). This CDR3 contains 15 residues. With 6 bases removed from V and 1 base from J, the gap between germline ends came to 13 bases. Germline V gene lookup returns CDR1 MNHNY and CDR2 SVGAGI (reference sequence). This CDR3 is CASRNTGNSNQPQHF. For the CDR3, the DNA is TGTGCCAGCAGAAATACAGGGAACAGCAATCAGCCCCAGCATTTT.

This chain uses TRBV9 with TRBJ1-1; D might be TRBD1 (6 bases). Germline V gene data show CDR1 as SGDLS and CDR2 as YYNGEE. V lost 2 bases to trimming and J lost 1 base, with 15 bases between them. This CDR3 spans 16 amino acids. CDR3 coding DNA: TGTGCCAGCAGCGTCGGGGCAGGGGTGGGGAACACTGAAGCTTTCTTT. The encoded protein is CASSVGAGVGNTEAFF.

The V call is TRBV10-3, the J call TRBJ1-6; 7 nucleotides agree with TRBD1. J lost 5 bases, V lost 7 bases, and 5 bases had no gene match. Germline V gene lookup returns CDR1 ENHRY and CDR2 SYGVKD. This CDR3 has 14 amino acids. CDR3 sequence: CAITVDRNNSPLHF. CDR3 in DNA: TGTGCCATCACAGTGGACAGGAATAATTCACCCCTCCACTTT.

The rearrangement uses TRBV4-1 and TRBJ1-5; D uncertain. CDR1 MGHRA and CDR2 YSYEKL come from the germline V gene. CDR3 length: 13 amino acids. Trimming pared 1 base from V and 7 bases from J, leaving 8 bases between. CDR3 residues: CASSQVERQPQHF. The CDR3 region has the DNA TGCGCCAGCAGCCAAGTCGAGAGGCAGCCCCAGCATTTT.

The genes are TRBV6-5 and TRBJ1-1, with TRBD1 as a possible D gene (5 bases). The CDR3 runs 13 residues. The germline gives CDR1 MNHEY, CDR2 SVGAGI. V was cut by 6 bases and J by 3 bases, with 11 bases left in between. CDR3 sequence: CASRDQGYTEAFF. CDR3 nucleotides: TGTGCCAGCAGGGATCAGGGATACACTGAAGCTTTCTTT.

This clone was found a few times. This chain joins TRBV19 and TRBJ2-5; TRBD2 is a possible D gene (6 bases). The CDR3 is 13 amino acids. V was trimmed by 4 bases and J by 5 bases, leaving 11 bases between them. CDR1 and CDR2 from the germline V gene are LNHDA and SQIVND (reference sequence). The CDR3 here is CASSSGGRETQYF. The DNA for the CDR3 is TGTGCCAGTAGTAGTGGGGGGAGGGAGACCCAGTACTTC.

In DNA, the CDR3 is TGTGCCAGCAGCCAAGTGTCAGGGGGCGGTTCACCCCTCCACTTT. It yields the protein CASSQVSGGGSPLHF. This chain uses TRBV14 with TRBJ1-6, with 8 nucleotides matching TRBD1. With V trimmed by 1 base and J by 9 bases, 5 bases remained unmatched. Germline V gives CDR1 SGHDN, CDR2 FVKESK. This CDR3 spans 15 amino acids.

This chain links TRBV7-8 with TRBJ2-7; the match to TRBD1 covers 10 bases. Trimming took 5 bases from V and 9 from J; bases not matched to a gene: 7. This CDR3 is 13 amino acids long. Per the germline V gene, CDR1 is SGHVS and CDR2 is FQNEAQ. The CDR3 DNA reads as TGTGCCAGCAGCCCTACCCGGACAGGGGGGCAGTACTTC. Translated: CASSPTRTGGQYF.